The 25 T cell receptor beta chains below come from one sample, sequenced in a study of blood T cells in healthy people across ages. Combining a sample-barcoded 5' primer with a J-beta primer mix, a second PCR ran for roughly 7 to 12 cycles. TCRdb ran MiXCR on the 5' RACE reads and lists one entry per CDR3 protein. The profile shows almost 550,000 distinct CDR3 sequences, under 30% of them singletons. This sample was also put to use in a study of T cells of mothers and their children.

Sequencing was performed on blood. The receptors were gathered from a boy under 18 in good health.

The chain is built from TRBV20-1 and TRBJ2-3; tentatively, D is TRBD1 (6 bases). The germline V gene encodes CDR1 DFQATT and CDR2 SNEGSKA (reference sequence). The CDR3 is 13 amino acids. Deletions cut 3 bases from V and 6 bases from J, with 13 bases between. CDR3 bases: TGCAGTGCTAGCAGCACAGGGCTGGATACGCAGTATTTT. It encodes CSASSTGLDTQYF.

This clonotype was observed many times. V gene TRBV2 combines with J gene TRBJ1-5, with TRBD1 matching 7 bases. The CDR3 is 14 residues long. In germline, CDR1 is SNHLY, CDR2 FYNNEI. V trimming: 7 bases; J trimming: 0 bases; junction bases outside the gene matches: 3. In DNA form, the CDR3 reads TGTGCCAGCAACGCAGGGGGTAGCAATCAGCCCCAGCATTTT. Residues: CASNAGGSNQPQHF.

The chain employs TRBV11-2 and TRBJ1-3; D unresolved. Germline values: CDR1 SGHAT, CDR2 FQNNGV. The V and J ends lost 4 bases and 1 base respectively, with 5 bases between them. This CDR3 has 13 residues. The CDR3 protein is CASSSISGNTIYF. In nucleotides, the CDR3 is TGTGCCAGCAGCTCCATTTCTGGAAACACCATATATTTT.

This clonotype was observed a few times. The chain joins TRBV5-1 to TRBJ1-6; a weak D match, TRBD1 (6 bases). The CDR3 loop spans 15 amino acids. Deletions cut 0 bases from V and 7 bases from J, with 11 bases between. The V gene's germline CDR1 is SGHRS and CDR2 YFSETQ. As DNA, the CDR3 is TGCGCCAGCAGCTTGGAAACGGGGGCGAATTCACCCCTCCACTTT. This translates into CASSLETGANSPLHF. Filled out from reference TRBV5-1 and TRBJ1-6, the complete variable domain reads KAGVTQTPRYLIKTRGQQVTLSCSPISGHRSVSWYQQTPGQGLQFLFEYFSETQRNKGNFPGRFSGRQFSNSRSEMNVSTLELGDSALYLCASSLETGANSPLHFGNGTRLTVT.

The chain joins TRBV4-3 to TRBJ2-7; tentatively, D is TRBD1 or TRBD2 (5 bases each). Per germline, CDR1 LGHNA and CDR2 YSLEER. The CDR3 contains 14 residues. The V end was cut by 5 bases, the J end by 3 bases, with 14 bases between. CDR3 loop: CASSKSRGRYEQYF. CDR3 in DNA: TGCGCCAGCAGCAAAAGTCGGGGCCGCTACGAGCAGTACTTC.

The chain combines TRBV25-1 with TRBJ1-2, with D uncertain. Germline CDR1 reads MGHDK; CDR2 reads SYGVNS. The CDR3 totals 12 residues. Between the trimmed V and J ends, which lost 7 bases and 6 bases, there was a span of 12 bases. CDR3 nucleotide sequence: TGTGCCAGCACGGTCGGAAGGGATGGCTACACCTTC. It specifies CASTVGRDGYTF.

A remark on this clonotype: One junction end disagrees with the germline gene, perhaps due to a read error. The chain recombines TRBV7-3 with TRBJ2-7, with D perhaps matching TRBD2 (5 bases). The CDR3 sequence is 13 residues long. Germline V gene data show CDR1 as SGHTA and CDR2 as FQGTGA. The CDR3: CASSLASGGVVDF. The CDR3 DNA is TGTGCCAGCAGCTTAGCCTCAGGAGGCGTTGTAGACTTC.

This chain joins TRBV3-2 and TRBJ1-1; the table's D call, TRBD1, was not checked against the DNA. TRBV3-2 is a known pseudogene. CDR3 length: 13 amino acids. The DNA of the CDR3 is TGTGCCAGCAGCCAAATGACAGGGGGAGAAGCTTTCTTT. Translating it yields CASSQMTGGEAFF.

In this sample, this clonotype turned up a few times. The rearrangement joins TRBV7-2 to TRBJ1-2, with 10 bases aligning to TRBD1. Germline V gene lookup returns CDR1 SGHTA and CDR2 FQGNSA. V trimming: 8 bases; J trimming: 2 bases; junction bases outside the gene matches: 8. CDR3 length equals 15 residues. CDR3 nucleotides: TGTGCCAGCGGCACCGCGGGACAGGGGAACTATGGCTACACCTTC. Encoded protein: CASGTAGQGNYGYTF.

The genes are TRBV6-5 and TRBJ2-2; D remains ambiguous. Trimming took 0 bases from V and 6 from J, leaving 11 bases between them. Looked up from germline, CDR1 is MNHEY and CDR2 is SVGAGI. CDR3 length: 15 amino acids. In DNA form, the CDR3 reads TGTGCCAGCAGTTACTCGGTCTCCTCGCCCGGGGAGCTGTTTTTT. It yields the protein CASSYSVSSPGELFF.

This clonotype was seen at least ten times. The chain links TRBV29-1 to TRBJ2-4; no clear D. V lost 7 bases and J 4 bases, leaving 14 bases between the germline ends. The germline CDR1 and CDR2 sequences are SQVTM and ANQGSEA. The CDR3 runs 13 residues. The DNA of the CDR3 is TGCAGCGCCCATGAGACGGTAAAAAACATTCAGTACTTC. It translates to CSAHETVKNIQYF. Combining the CDR3 with reference TRBV29-1 and TRBJ2-4 gives the whole variable domain SAVISQKPSRDICQRGTSLTIQCQVDSQVTMMFWYRQQPGQSLTLIATANQGSEATYESGFVIDKFPISRPNLTFSTLTVSNMSPEDSSIYLCSAHETVKNIQYFGAGTRLSVL.

In this sample, this clonotype turned up a few times. This chain uses TRBV11-3 with TRBJ2-7, with D unclear. Germline values: CDR1 SGHNT, CDR2 YENEEA. V dropped 2 bases and J dropped 7 bases, with 9 bases sitting between them. The CDR3 spans 12 residues. CDR3 protein: CASSLPYQEQYF. CDR3 coding DNA: TGTGCCAGCAGCTTACCCTACCAGGAGCAGTACTTC. The full variable domain, rest sourced from reference TRBV11-3 and TRBJ2-7, is EAGVVQSPRYKIIEKKQPVAFWCNPISGHNTLYWYLQNLGQGPELLIRYENEEAVDDSQLPKDRFSAERLKGVDSTLKIQPAELGDSAVYLCASSLPYQEQYFGPGTRLTVT.

Turning to this clonotype: This may stem from a read error, because a much larger clone lies one nucleotide away. The genes are TRBV6-2 or TRBV6-3 and TRBJ2-5; D possibly uses TRBD1 or TRBD2 (5 bases each). With the DNA end fitting TRBJ2-7 better, the J assignment may be wrong. Germline V CDR1 and CDR2: MNHEY, SVGEGT. The CDR3 spans 13 residues. The CDR3 DNA reads TGTGCCAGCAGAGGGACGGTTGCCTACGAGCAGTACTTC. Amino acids: CASRGTVAYEQYF.

This chain links TRBV7-9 with TRBJ2-5; D may be TRBD1 (7 bases). Germline CDR1 is SEHNR and CDR2 is FQNEAQ (reference sequence). This CDR3 contains 15 residues. V gave up 5 bases and J gave up 5 bases, with 18 bases separating them. The CDR3 nucleotides are TGTGCCAGCAGCCGCGGTGGAGGGGGCCAGGAGACCCAGTACTTC. Its protein product is CASSRGGGGQETQYF.

V usage is TRBV5-1 and J usage is TRBJ1-5; 9 nucleotides match TRBD1. The CDR3 length is 18 residues. With 0 bases clipped from V and 6 bases from J, the junction kept 13 bases outside the gene matches. Germline V gives CDR1 SGHRS, CDR2 YFSETQ. The CDR3 reads CASSLGLRGTGPSQPQHF. CDR3 nucleotide sequence: TGCGCCAGCAGCTTGGGCCTCCGGGGGACAGGGCCCAGTCAGCCCCAGCATTTT.

CDR3: CASNRGGKDTGELFF. CDR3 DNA sequence: TGTGCCAGCAATCGGGGGGGCAAGGACACCGGGGAGCTGTTTTTT. This rearrangement joins TRBV12-3 or TRBV12-4 to TRBJ2-2; 8 nucleotides align to TRBD2. With 7 bases clipped from V and 3 bases from J, the junction kept 7 bases outside the gene matches. This CDR3 spans 15 amino acids.

The rearrangement uses TRBV4-1 and TRBJ1-2, with no clear D. With 1 base removed from V and 1 base from J, the gap between germline ends came to 10 bases. The germline V gene has CDR1 MGHRA and CDR2 YSYEKL. The CDR3 loop spans 15 amino acids. CDR3 residues: CASSQGAGDNYGYTF. Here the CDR3 DNA reads TGCGCCAGCAGCCAAGGGGCCGGGGATAACTATGGCTACACCTTC.

The chain is built from TRBV24-1 and TRBJ2-1; no clear D. Trimming cost V 2 bases and J 0 bases, with 16 bases left between them. This CDR3 has 18 amino acids. Germline-derived CDR1 and CDR2 are KGHDR and SFDVKD. This CDR3 is CATSDWQDHLLSYNEQFF. The CDR3, as DNA: TGTGCCACCAGTGATTGGCAGGACCATTTACTCTCCTACAATGAGCAGTTCTTC.

This chain connects TRBV7-2 to TRBJ1-2; the match to TRBD1 covers 12 bases. The CDR3 sequence is 17 residues long. From germline, CDR1 is SGHTA and CDR2 FQGNSA. V was pared by 5 bases and J by 4 bases, with 11 bases of the junction left unmatched. The CDR3 region is CASSQPGQGASRYGYTF. The CDR3 DNA sequence: TGTGCCAGCAGCCAGCCGGGACAGGGGGCCTCCCGCTATGGCTACACCTTC.

A few counts support this clonotype. V and J are TRBV9 and TRBJ1-6; D unresolved. V was shortened by 0 bases and J by 5 bases, with 12 bases between the two germline ends. Germline V gives CDR1 SGDLS, CDR2 YYNGEE. The CDR3 is made up of 16 amino acids. In DNA form, the CDR3 reads TGTGCCAGCAGCGTAGGAAGGCCTCCAAATAATTCACCCCTCCACTTT. It codes for CASSVGRPPNNSPLHF.

The chain joins TRBV20-1 to TRBJ2-7; 10 bases are a match to TRBD1. CDR3 length equals 16 residues. The V segment lost 0 bases and the J segment 2 bases; nucleotides outside the gene matches: 7. The germline CDR1 and CDR2 sequences are DFQATT and SNEGSKA (reference sequence). This chain's CDR3 is CSARDLGDRGTYEQYF. The CDR3 DNA follows: TGCAGTGCTAGAGATTTGGGGGACAGGGGCACCTACGAGCAGTACTTC.

The rearrangement uses TRBV20-1 and TRBJ1-1, with D possibly being TRBD1 (5 bases). The length of the CDR3 is 15 residues. Trimming took off 6 bases at V and 4 bases at J, with 21 bases between the two ends. CDR1 is DFQATT and CDR2 is SNEGSKA in the germline V gene (reference sequence). This CDR3 is CSANRPGLTSTEAFF. Here the CDR3 DNA reads TGCAGTGCAAATCGTCCGGGGCTTACGAGCACTGAAGCTTTCTTT.

This clonotype was counted many times. The CDR3 spells CATSDPSYIQYF. DNA of the CDR3: TGTGCCACCAGTGATCCCTCCTACATTCAGTACTTC. This chain links TRBV24-1 with TRBJ2-4; D ambiguous. V was shortened by 3 bases and J by 8 bases, with 7 bases between the two germline ends. This CDR3 has 12 amino acids. CDR1 is KGHDR and CDR2 is SFDVKD in the germline V gene.

The sample holds many counts of this clonotype. This chain links TRBV7-2 with TRBJ2-5, with 8 bases fitting TRBD2. The CDR3 is made up of 16 amino acids. V shed 0 bases and J 1 base; nucleotides not matched to a gene: 4. The germline gives CDR1 SGHTA, CDR2 FQGNSA. The CDR3 spells CASSLALAGSQETQYF. CDR3 nucleotides: TGTGCCAGCAGCTTAGCGTTAGCGGGGTCCCAAGAGACCCAGTACTTC.

This clonotype was seen a handful of times. This chain connects TRBV4-2 to TRBJ2-3, with 7 bases matching TRBD1. The CDR3 covers 17 residues. V was clipped by 4 bases and J by 3 bases; unmatched bases: 13. CDR1 is LGHNA and CDR2 is YNFKEQ in the germline V gene. The DNA for the CDR3 is TGTGCCAGCAGCCCCTGGGACAGTGGGGGCTTAACAGATACGCAGTATTTT. Its translation is CASSPWDSGGLTDTQYF.